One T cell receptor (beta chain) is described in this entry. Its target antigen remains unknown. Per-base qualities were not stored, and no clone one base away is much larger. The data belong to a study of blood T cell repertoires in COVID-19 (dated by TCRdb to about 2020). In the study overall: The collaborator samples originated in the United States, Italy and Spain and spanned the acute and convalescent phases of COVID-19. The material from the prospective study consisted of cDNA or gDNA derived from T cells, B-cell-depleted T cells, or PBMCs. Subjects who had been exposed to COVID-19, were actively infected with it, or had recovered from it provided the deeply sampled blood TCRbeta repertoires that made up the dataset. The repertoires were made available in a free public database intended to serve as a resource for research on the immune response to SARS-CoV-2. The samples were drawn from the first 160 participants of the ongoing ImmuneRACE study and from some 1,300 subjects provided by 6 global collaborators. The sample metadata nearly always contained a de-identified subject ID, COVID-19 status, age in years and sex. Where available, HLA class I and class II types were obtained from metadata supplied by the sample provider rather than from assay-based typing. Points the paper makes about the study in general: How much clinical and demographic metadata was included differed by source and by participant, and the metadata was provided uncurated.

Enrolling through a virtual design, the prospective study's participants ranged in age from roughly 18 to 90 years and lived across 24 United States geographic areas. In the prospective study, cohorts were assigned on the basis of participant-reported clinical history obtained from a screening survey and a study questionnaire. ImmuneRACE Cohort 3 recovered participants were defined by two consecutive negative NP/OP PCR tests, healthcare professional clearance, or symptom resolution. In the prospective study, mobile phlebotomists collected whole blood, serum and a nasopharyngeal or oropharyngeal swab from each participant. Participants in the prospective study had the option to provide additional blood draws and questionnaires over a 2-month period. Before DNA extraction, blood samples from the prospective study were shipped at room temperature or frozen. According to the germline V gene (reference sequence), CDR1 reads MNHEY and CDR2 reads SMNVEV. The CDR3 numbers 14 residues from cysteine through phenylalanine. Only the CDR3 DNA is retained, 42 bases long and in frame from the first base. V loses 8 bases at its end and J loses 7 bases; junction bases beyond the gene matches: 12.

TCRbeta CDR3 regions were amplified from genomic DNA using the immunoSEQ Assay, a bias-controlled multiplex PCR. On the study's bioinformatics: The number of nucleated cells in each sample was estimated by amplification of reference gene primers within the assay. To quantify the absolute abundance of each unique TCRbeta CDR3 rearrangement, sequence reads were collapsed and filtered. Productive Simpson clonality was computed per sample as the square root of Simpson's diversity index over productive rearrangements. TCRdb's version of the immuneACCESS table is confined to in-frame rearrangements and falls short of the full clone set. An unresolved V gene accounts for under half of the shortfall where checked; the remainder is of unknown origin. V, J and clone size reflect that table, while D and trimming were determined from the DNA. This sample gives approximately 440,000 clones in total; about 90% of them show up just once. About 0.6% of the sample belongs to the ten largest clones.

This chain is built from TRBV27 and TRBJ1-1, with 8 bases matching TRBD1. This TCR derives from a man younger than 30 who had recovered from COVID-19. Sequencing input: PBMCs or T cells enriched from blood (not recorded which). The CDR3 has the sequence CASGRDRRLGEAFF. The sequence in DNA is TGTGCCAGCGGGAGGGACAGGCGATTGGGTGAAGCTTTCTTT.